The present entry profiles one TCR beta chain with its context. Its antigen is currently unknown. These data come from a study of blood T cells in healthy people across ages. Germline CDR1 reads SEHNR; CDR2 reads FQNEAQ (reference sequence). The CDR3 loop spans 15 amino acids. V was clipped by 5 bases and J by 3 bases; unmatched bases: 6. With a J-beta primer mix and a sample-barcoded 5' primer, a second PCR ran roughly 6 to 12 cycles. The template-switch adaptor, which had 12 random nucleotides, put a tag on each cDNA molecule. One entry per CDR3 protein, called by TCRdb with MiXCR from the 5' RACE reads. The repertoire holds hundreds of thousands of distinct CDR3 sequences, 20% to 30% seen once, with around 10% in the top ten. Regarding the study as a whole: When set beside aged donors, long-lived donors presented more naive CD4+ cells and higher diversity.

These data were also reused for a study on T cells of mothers and their children. From that paper: Input to cDNA synthesis comprised all extracted RNA, at a ratio of approximately 1.5 ug per 15 ul. Reads recorded for TCR beta CDR3 numbered over 8.5 million per mother and roughly 3 million per child.

The V and J genes are TRBV7-9 and TRBJ2-3, with 9 bases lining up with TRBD1. The material sequenced was blood. The clonotype comes from a boy aged 5-17 years in good health. CDR3 region: CASSLGDRETDTQYF. CDR3 bases: TGTGCCAGCAGCCTCGGGGACAGGGAAACAGATACGCAGTATTTT. Drawing the rest from reference TRBV7-9 and TRBJ2-3, the complete variable domain is DTGVSQNPRHKITKRGQNVTFRCDPISEHNRLYWYRQTLGQGPEFLTYFQNEAQLEKSRLLSDRFSAERPKGSFSTLEIQRTEQGDSAMYLCASSLGDRETDTQYFGPGTRLTVL.